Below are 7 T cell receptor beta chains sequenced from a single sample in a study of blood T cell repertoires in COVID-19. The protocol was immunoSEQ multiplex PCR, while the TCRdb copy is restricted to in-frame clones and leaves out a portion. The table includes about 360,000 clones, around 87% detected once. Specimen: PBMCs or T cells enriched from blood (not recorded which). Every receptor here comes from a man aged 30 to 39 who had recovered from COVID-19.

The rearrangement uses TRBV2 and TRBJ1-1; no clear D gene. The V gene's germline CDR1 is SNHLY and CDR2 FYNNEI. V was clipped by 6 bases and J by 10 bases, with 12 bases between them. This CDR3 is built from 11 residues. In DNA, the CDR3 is TGTGCCAGCAGACAGACGCCTGCAGCTTTCTTT. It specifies CASRQTPAAFF. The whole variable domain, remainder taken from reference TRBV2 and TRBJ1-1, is EPEVTQTPSHQVTQMGQEVILRCVPISNHLYFYWYRQILGQKVEFLVSFYNNEISEKSEIFDDQFSVERPDGSNFTLKIRSTKLEDSAMYFCASRQTPAAFFGQGTRLTVV.

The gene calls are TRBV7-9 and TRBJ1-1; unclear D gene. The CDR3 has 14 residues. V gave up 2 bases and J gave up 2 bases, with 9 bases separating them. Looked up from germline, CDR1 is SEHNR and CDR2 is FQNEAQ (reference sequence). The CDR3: CASSLSGPNTEAFF. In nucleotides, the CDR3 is TGTGCCAGCAGCTTAAGTGGCCCAAACACTGAAGCTTTCTTT.

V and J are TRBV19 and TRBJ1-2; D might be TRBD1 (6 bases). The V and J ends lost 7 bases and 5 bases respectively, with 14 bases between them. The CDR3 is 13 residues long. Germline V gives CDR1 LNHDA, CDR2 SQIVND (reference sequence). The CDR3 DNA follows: TGTGCCAGTAAGGACAGTGGGTGGTATGGCTACACCTTC. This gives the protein CASKDSGWYGYTF.

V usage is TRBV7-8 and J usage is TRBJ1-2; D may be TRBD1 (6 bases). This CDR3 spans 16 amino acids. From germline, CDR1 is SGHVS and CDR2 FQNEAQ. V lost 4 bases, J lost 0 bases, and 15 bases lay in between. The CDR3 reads CASSSHRDTPNYGYTF. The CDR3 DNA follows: TGTGCCAGCAGCTCACACCGGGACACCCCTAACTATGGCTACACCTTC. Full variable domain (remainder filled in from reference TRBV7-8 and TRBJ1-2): GAGVSQSPRYKVAKRGQDVALRCDPISGHVSLFWYQQALGQGPEFLTYFQNEAQLDKSGLPSDRFFAERPEGSVSTLKIQRTQQEDSAVYLCASSSHRDTPNYGYTFGSGTRLTVV.

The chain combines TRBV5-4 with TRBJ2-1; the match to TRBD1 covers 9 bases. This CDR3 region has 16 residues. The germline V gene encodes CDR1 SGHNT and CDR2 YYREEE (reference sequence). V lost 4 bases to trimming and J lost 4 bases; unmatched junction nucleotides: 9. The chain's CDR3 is CASSRSGQGNYNEQFF. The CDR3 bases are TGTGCCAGCAGCCGATCGGGACAGGGTAATTACAATGAGCAGTTCTTC. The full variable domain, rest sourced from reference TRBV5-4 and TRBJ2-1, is ETGVTQSPTHLIKTRGQQVTLRCSSQSGHNTVSWYQQALGQGPQFIFQYYREEENGRGNFPPRFSGLQFPNYSSELNVNALELDDSALYLCASSRSGQGNYNEQFFGPGTRLTVL.

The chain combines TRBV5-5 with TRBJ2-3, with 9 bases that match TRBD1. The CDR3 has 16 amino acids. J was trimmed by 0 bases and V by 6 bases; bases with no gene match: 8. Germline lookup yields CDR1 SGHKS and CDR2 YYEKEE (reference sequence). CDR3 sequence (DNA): TGTGCCAGCATCATGGACAGGGGACGGAGCACAGATACGCAGTATTTT. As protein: CASIMDRGRSTDTQYF.

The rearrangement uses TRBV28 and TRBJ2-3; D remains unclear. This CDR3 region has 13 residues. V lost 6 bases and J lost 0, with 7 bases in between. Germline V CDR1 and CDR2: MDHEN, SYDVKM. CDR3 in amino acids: CASRSFSTDTQYF. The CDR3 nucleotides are TGTGCCAGCAGGAGTTTTAGCACAGATACGCAGTATTTT. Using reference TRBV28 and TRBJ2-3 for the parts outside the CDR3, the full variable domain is DVKVTQSSRYLVKRTGEKVFLECVQDMDHENMFWYRQDPGLGLRLIYFSYDVKMKEKGDIPEGYSVSREKKERFSLILESASTNQTSMYLCASRSFSTDTQYFGPGTRLTVL.